The clone carrying this TCR beta chain was detected many times. V lost 6 bases and J lost 4; bases outside the gene matches: 9. CDR3 length equals 15 residues. Germline loops: CDR1 SQVTM, CDR2 ANQGSEA. TCRdb analysed the RT-PCR reads with MiXCR anew, one entry per CDR3 protein. The repertoire has approximately 720,000 distinct CDR3 sequences, 13% to 15% of them found once; the top ten carry 3.6%. Sequencing was carried out using memory CD4+ T cells from blood. The V call is TRBV29-1, the J call TRBJ1-1, with 12 nucleotides matching TRBD1. The clonotype originates from a female donor in good health, serving as a healthy control. DNA of the CDR3: TGCAGCGTGACAGGGGACAGGGGGCCCGGCACTGAAGCTTTCTTT. It specifies CSVTGDRGPGTEAFF.